This T cell receptor beta chain was observed in a study of cytomegalovirus exposure and HLA in healthy donors. Germline V gene lookup returns CDR1 LGHNA and CDR2 YSLEER. The V end was cut by 0 bases, the J end by 0 bases, with 6 bases between. The CDR3 totals 16 residues. The PCR made use of 60 Vbeta and 13 Jbeta primers. The table came from immunoSEQ multiplex PCR; TCRdb's copy has only in-frame clones and leaves some out. Here the sample spans 120,000 or so clones, over 65% being singletons. Sample: PBMCs. The chain joins TRBV4-3 to TRBJ2-6, with D uncertain. The source of this sequence is a man younger than 40 in good health and CMV-seropositive. CDR3 in amino acids: CASSQDRSSGANVLTF. In DNA form, the CDR3 reads TGCGCCAGCAGCCAAGATCGGAGCTCTGGGGCCAACGTCCTGACTTTC.